The rows below give T cell receptor beta chains drawn from one sample of a study of OX40 agonist ivuxolimab in advanced cancers. Method: immunoSEQ multiplex PCR; TCRdb's copy keeps in-frame clones and lacks some. The sample consists of about 50,000 clones, about 80% of them appearing once. The sample consisted of CD4+ or CD8+ T cells sorted from blood, taken in a trial of the OX40 agonist ivuxolimab. These receptor sequences come from an adult with an advanced solid tumor such as melanoma, head and neck, liver or kidney cancer. CDR3s include the opening cysteine and the closing phenylalanine or tryptophan. The order of the fields is J gene, D gene, clone size, V gene, CDR3 protein, CDR3 DNA. The D gene is left open where the match is weak. Clone size appears in some rows only: once, few, many, or a class for an expanded clone.

>TRBJ2-7|TRBD1|NA|TRBV5-1
CASSSYGQGANEQYF
TGCGCCAGCAGCTCCTACGGACAGGGGGCTAACGAGCAGTACTTC
>TRBJ2-5|NA|once|TRBV7-8
CASSLAVAQYF
TGTGCCAGCAGCTTAGCCGTGGCCCAGTACTTC
>TRBJ1-6|NA|NA|TRBV6-1
CASRDSGGNSPLHF
TGTGCCAGCAGGGACTCTGGAGGGAATTCACCCCTCCACTTT
>TRBJ2-7|TRBD2|few|TRBV7-2
CASTRGGAKGYEQYF
TGTGCCAGCACCCGCGGGGGGGCGAAAGGCTACGAGCAGTACTTC
>TRBJ2-7|TRBD2|NA|TRBV5-1
CASSFGLAGGVTSYEQYF
TGCGCCAGCAGCTTCGGACTAGCGGGAGGGGTGACCTCCTACGAGCAGTACTTC
>TRBJ2-5|TRBD1|NA|TRBV7-8
CASSTRDSQETQYF
TGTGCCAGCAGCACCCGGGACAGCCAAGAGACCCAGTACTTC
>TRBJ2-1|TRBD1|few|TRBV28
CASSLVTGRNEQFF
TGTGCCAGCAGTCTCGTGACAGGGCGGAATGAGCAGTTCTTC
>TRBJ1-5|NA|once|TRBV30
CAWRTGSQGPQHF
TGTGCCTGGAGAACGGGGAGTCAGGGGCCCCAGCATTTT
>TRBJ2-4|TRBD2|NA|TRBV5-1
CASSSGTSGIKNIQYF
TGCGCCAGCAGCTCCGGGACTAGCGGGATTAAAAACATTCAGTACTTC
>TRBJ1-1|TRBD1|NA|TRBV28
CASGVRGRGRDTEAFF
TGTGCCAGCGGGGTGAGGGGCAGGGGGCGCGACACTGAAGCTTTCTTT
>TRBJ2-3|TRBD2|NA|TRBV9
CASSYLAVGTDTQYF
TGTGCCAGCAGCTACCTAGCGGTTGGCACAGATACGCAGTATTTT
>TRBJ2-7|NA|NA|TRBV28
CASSPGYEQYF
TGTGCCAGCAGCCCCGGCTACGAGCAGTACTTC
>TRBJ2-3|TRBD2|NA|TRBV5-1
CASSFSGRTDTQYF
TGCGCCAGCAGCTTTAGCGGGAGAACAGATACGCAGTATTTT
>TRBJ1-1|TRBD1|medium-sized|TRBV6-6
CASKIPGQSNTEAFF
TGTGCCAGCAAAATCCCGGGACAGTCGAACACTGAAGCTTTCTTT
>TRBJ2-5|TRBD1|NA|TRBV11-2
CASSRTGGQETQYF
TGTGCCAGCAGCCGGACAGGGGGGCAAGAGACCCAGTACTTC
>TRBJ2-5|TRBD2|NA|TRBV5-4
CASSLVAGGGETQYF
TGTGCCAGCAGCTTGGTGGCGGGAGGAGGAGAGACCCAGTACTTC
>TRBJ2-1|TRBD1|NA|TRBV2
CASRPGTGAHNEQFF
TGTGCCAGCAGGCCCGGGACAGGGGCCCACAATGAGCAGTTCTTC
>TRBJ2-3|TRBD2|NA|TRBV6-5
CASSSLAGRRTDTQYF
TGTGCCAGCAGTTCCTTAGCGGGACGCCGCACAGATACGCAGTATTTT
>TRBJ1-2|TRBD1|once|TRBV7-9
CASSHPGQGTYGYTF
TGTGCCAGCAGCCATCCGGGACAGGGGACCTATGGCTACACCTTC
>TRBJ1-2|NA|few|TRBV7-9
CASSSSRGLDGSGYTF
TGTGCCAGCAGCTCTTCCCGGGGGCTGGACGGTTCTGGCTACACCTTC
>TRBJ1-5|NA|medium-sized|TRBV15
CATSRRSLGASWPQHF
TGTGCCACCAGCAGAAGATCCCTGGGGGCTTCATGGCCCCAGCATTTT
>TRBJ1-2|TRBD1|NA|TRBV7-2
CASSLNRGFGYTF
TGTGCCAGCAGCTTAAACAGGGGATTTGGCTACACCTTC
>TRBJ2-1|NA|NA|TRBV18
CASSPPGTRNYNEQFF
TGTGCCAGCTCACCCCCCGGGACCCGTAACTACAATGAGCAGTTCTTC
>TRBJ2-3|TRBD2|once|TRBV9
CASSVGTSGGFNTQYF
TGTGCCAGCAGCGTAGGGACTAGCGGGGGGTTTAATACGCAGTATTTT
>TRBJ2-5|NA|NA|TRBV15
CATSRDPPRGQPQETQYF
TGTGCCACCAGCAGAGATCCACCGCGGGGACAACCCCAAGAGACCCAGTACTTC
>TRBJ1-1|TRBD1|NA|TRBV27
CASSPGQGLHLTTEAFF
TGTGCCAGCAGTCCGGGACAGGGCTTACACCTGACCACTGAAGCTTTCTTT
>TRBJ1-2|TRBD1|NA|TRBV4-3
CASSPGQGFYGYTF
TGCGCCAGCAGCCCGGGACAGGGCTTCTATGGCTACACCTTC
>TRBJ2-3|TRBD2|NA|TRBV7-2
CASSVGTSGRLDTQYF
TGTGCCAGCAGCGTCGGGACTAGCGGGCGGCTAGATACGCAGTATTTT
>TRBJ2-5|TRBD2|NA|TRBV4-1
CASSTGLADNQETQYF
TGCGCCAGCAGCACCGGACTAGCGGATAACCAAGAGACCCAGTACTTC
>TRBJ2-7|TRBD2|NA|TRBV28
CASSTGLPPYEQYF
TGTGCCAGCAGTACGGGACTACCGCCCTACGAGCAGTACTTC
>TRBJ2-5|NA|NA|TRBV7-6
CASSSADQETQYF
TGTGCCAGCAGCTCCGCAGACCAAGAGACCCAGTACTTC
>TRBJ2-7|TRBD2|NA|TRBV5-5
CASSSHKGLAGLYEQYF
TGTGCCAGCAGCTCCCACAAAGGACTAGCGGGGTTGTACGAGCAGTACTTC
>TRBJ2-1|NA|few|TRBV30
CAWTQRNEQFF
TGTGCCTGGACCCAGCGCAATGAGCAGTTCTTC
>TRBJ1-1|NA|NA|TRBV6-5
CASRSAGGNTEAFF
TGTGCCAGCAGGTCCGCAGGTGGGAACACTGAAGCTTTCTTT
>TRBJ2-7|NA|few|TRBV4-3
CASSRGAGYEQYF
TGCGCCAGCAGCCGAGGGGCCGGCTACGAGCAGTACTTC
>TRBJ2-1|NA|NA|TRBV5-1
CASSFQVNNEQFF
TGCGCCAGCAGCTTTCAGGTCAACAATGAGCAGTTCTTC
>TRBJ1-1|NA|NA|TRBV2
CASGRQAFNTEAFF
TGTGCCAGCGGAAGACAGGCTTTTAACACTGAAGCTTTCTTT
>TRBJ2-7|NA|NA|TRBV11-2
CASSPFEGVSF
TGTGCCAGCAGCCCGTTTGAGGGGGTGTCCTTC
>TRBJ1-6|TRBD1|NA|TRBV5-1
CASRVTGQYNSPLHF
TGCGCCAGCAGGGTAACGGGACAGTATAATTCACCCCTCCACTTT
>TRBJ2-7|TRBD1|once|TRBV7-2
CASSQAGTANYEQYF
TGTGCCAGCAGCCAGGCCGGGACAGCCAACTACGAGCAGTACTTC
>TRBJ2-5|NA|NA|TRBV5-1
CASSTAHTQYF
TGCGCCAGCAGCACCGCACACACCCAGTACTTC
>TRBJ2-5|NA|once|TRBV6-6
CASSYGPLQETQYF
TGTGCCAGCAGTTATGGACCTCTCCAAGAGACCCAGTACTTC
>TRBJ2-7|NA|NA|TRBV5-1
CASSFDAGFSYEQYF
TGCGCCAGCAGCTTCGACGCGGGGTTCTCCTACGAGCAGTACTTC
>TRBJ1-2|TRBD1|NA|TRBV6-6
CASSTGTGTAGYTF
TGTGCCAGCAGCACCGGGACAGGGACCGCTGGCTACACCTTC
>TRBJ1-1|TRBD1|few|TRBV28
CASSSRDSNFEAFF
TGTGCCAGCAGTTCCCGGGACAGCAATTTTGAAGCTTTCTTT
>TRBJ2-7|TRBD1|NA|TRBV18
CASSPATGSSYEQYF
TGTGCCAGCTCACCTGCGACAGGGAGCTCCTACGAGCAGTACTTC
>TRBJ1-5|NA|medium-sized|TRBV27
CASRSSSGHSNQPQHF
TGTGCCAGCAGGAGCTCCTCCGGCCATAGCAATCAGCCCCAGCATTTT
>TRBJ2-2|NA|NA|TRBV9
CASSPRGAGELFF
TGTGCCAGCAGCCCCCGCGGGGCCGGGGAGCTGTTTTTT
>TRBJ2-6|NA|NA|TRBV27
CASGIYSGANVLTF
TGTGCCAGCGGTATTTACTCTGGGGCCAACGTCCTGACTTTC
>TRBJ2-3|NA|NA|TRBV21-1
CASSRLSRTENSTDTQYF
TGTGCCAGCAGCAGACTATCTCGGACAGAGAATAGCACAGATACGCAGTATTTT
>TRBJ1-3|NA|NA|TRBV4-1
CASSQEGGLSGNTIYF
TGCGCCAGCAGCCAAGAAGGAGGGCTCTCTGGAAACACCATATATTTT
>TRBJ2-3|NA|NA|TRBV27
CASRRLPDTQYF
TGTGCCAGCAGAAGGTTACCCGATACGCAGTATTTT
>TRBJ1-1|NA|NA|TRBV7-8
CASSLRLVGGGKTEAFF
TGTGCCAGCAGCTTAAGGCTAGTGGGGGGCGGAAAAACTGAAGCTTTCTTT
>TRBJ1-1|NA|NA|TRBV10-3
CAISEREDTEAFF
TGTGCCATCAGTGAGAGGGAGGACACTGAAGCTTTCTTT
>TRBJ1-6|TRBD1|once|TRBV18
CASSSLHRGGDSPLHF
TGTGCCAGCTCATCTTTGCACAGGGGTGGTGATTCACCCCTCCACTTT